A single sample is the source of the 10 T cell receptor beta chains below, sequenced in a study of regulatory T cells in long-lasting Graves disease. As to time point: newly diagnosed GD, antithyroid drugs for less than 3 months. PBMC RNA served as the TCR library source. TCR beta libraries were built with iRepertoire HTBI primers and Arm-PCR of CDR3 regions. TCRdb independently ran MiXCR on the multiplex PCR reads; one entry per CDR3 protein. The table has 500,000 or so distinct CDR3 sequences, around 15% seen once. The sample was also reused in another study, on T cells in Graves' hyperthyroidism and ophthalmopathy.

The material was peripheral blood mononuclear cells (PBMCs), obtained at new diagnosis, from a patient treated with antithyroid drugs. The receptors come from a woman aged 45-65 years with Graves disease.

A few counts support this clonotype. The chain combines TRBV5-1 with TRBJ2-6; 7 bases match TRBD1. The germline gives CDR1 SGHRS, CDR2 YFSETQ. Trimming took 0 bases from V and 0 from J; bases not matched to a gene: 6. This CDR3 spans 18 amino acids. CDR3 residues: CASSLAGQPSSGANVLTF. CDR3 bases: TGCGCCAGCAGCTTGGCGGGACAGCCAAGCTCTGGGGCCAACGTCCTGACTTTC.

This clonotype was observed at least ten times. This chain joins TRBV5-1 and TRBJ2-3, with D tentatively TRBD2 (5 bases). Trimming took 0 bases from V and 6 from J, leaving 11 bases between them. The CDR3 totals 14 residues. Germline V CDR1 and CDR2: SGHRS, YFSETQ. CDR3 nucleotide sequence: TGCGCCAGCAGCTTGGCCGGGGTGATGGATACGCAGTATTTT. Its protein is CASSLAGVMDTQYF.

This clonotype was counted a few times. The rearrangement links TRBV7-9 to TRBJ2-5; 11 nucleotides agree with TRBD2. With 1 base clipped from V and 2 bases from J, the junction kept 6 bases outside the gene matches. Germline V lookup: CDR1 SEHNR, CDR2 FQNEAQ (reference sequence). This CDR3 has 17 amino acids. CDR3 DNA: TGTGCCAGCAGCTTAGGACTAGCGGGACCCAAACAAGAGACCCAGTACTTC. Translating it yields CASSLGLAGPKQETQYF.

The CDR3 loop reads CSVARGGFIRGETQYF. The DNA of the CDR3 is TGCAGCGTTGCCAGGGGAGGCTTTATTAGGGGGGAGACCCAGTACTTC. The chain links TRBV29-1 to TRBJ2-5; either TRBD1 or TRBD2 may fit D (6 bases each). This CDR3 spans 16 amino acids. V was pared by 4 bases and J by 5 bases, with 23 bases between. Looked up from germline, CDR1 is SQVTM and CDR2 is ANQGSEA. The entire variable domain, with the rest obtained from reference TRBV29-1 and TRBJ2-5, is as follows: SAVISQKPSRDICQRGTSLTIQCQVDSQVTMMFWYRQQPGQSLTLIATANQGSEATYESGFVIDKFPISRPNLTFSTLTVSNMSPEDSSIYLCSVARGGFIRGETQYFGPGTRLLVL.

This clonotype has a count of ten or more. The V and J genes are TRBV3-1 and TRBJ2-1; D is perhaps TRBD1 (6 bases). V was pared by 4 bases and J by 6 bases, with 16 bases between. CDR3 length: 15 residues. The V gene's germline CDR1 is LGHDT and CDR2 YNNKEL (reference sequence). As DNA, the CDR3 is TGTGCCAGCAGCCTTCCGGGACACAGTGTCAATGAGCAGTTCTTC. It translates to CASSLPGHSVNEQFF.

In its sample, this clonotype was seen a few times. The chain is built from TRBV2 and TRBJ2-1; the D gene is possibly TRBD2 (5 bases). With 6 bases removed from V and 1 base from J, the gap between germline ends came to 19 bases. This CDR3 is 17 amino acids long. Germline V gives CDR1 SNHLY, CDR2 FYNNEI. The CDR3 loop reads CASSLPGSLASYNEQFF. The CDR3 DNA reads TGTGCCAGCAGCCTCCCCGGGTCCCTAGCATCCTACAATGAGCAGTTCTTC.

The chain uses TRBV29-1 and TRBJ2-7; maybe TRBD1 (6 bases). The germline V gene encodes CDR1 SQVTM and CDR2 ANQGSEA. Trimming took off 7 bases at V and 3 bases at J, with 10 bases between the two ends. This CDR3 spans 11 amino acids. CDR3 sequence (DNA): TGCAGCGGGACAGACAGCTACGAGCAGTACTTC. As protein: CSGTDSYEQYF.

This clonotype came up many times. The chain uses TRBV13 and TRBJ2-1, with D tentatively TRBD1 (6 bases). V was pared by 6 bases and J by 7 bases, with 19 bases between. The CDR3 has 15 amino acids. Germline CDR1 is PRHDT and CDR2 is FYEKMQ (reference sequence). In DNA form, the CDR3 reads TGTGCCAGCAGTATCCGAACCGACAGGTATAATGAGCAGTTCTTC. It encodes CASSIRTDRYNEQFF.

This chain joins TRBV2 and TRBJ2-1; 7 bases agree with TRBD2. The V gene's germline CDR1 is SNHLY and CDR2 FYNNEI. The CDR3 is made up of 14 amino acids. V was clipped by 8 bases and J by 2 bases; unmatched bases: 6. The CDR3 loop reads CASAGVLAYNEQFF. The DNA for the CDR3 is TGTGCCAGCGCGGGAGTCTTAGCCTACAATGAGCAGTTCTTC.

In this sample, this clonotype turned up many times. The chain has TRBV5-1 and TRBJ1-1; perhaps TRBD1 as D (5 bases). CDR1 SGHRS and CDR2 YFSETQ come from the germline V gene. Trimming pared 4 bases from V and 12 bases from J, leaving 31 bases between. This CDR3 comprises 17 residues. CDR3 protein: CASSTTTGVMGSTRPFF. The CDR3 coding sequence is TGCGCCAGCAGCACTACAACAGGCGTGATGGGCTCTACACGACCTTTCTTT.